The 5 T cell receptor beta chains reported below all come from one sample, sequenced in a study of T-cell memory formation after mild COVID-19. TCRdb recomputed calls from the 5' RACE reads with MiXCR, one row per CDR3 protein. The sample holds fewer than 650,000 distinct CDR3 sequences, roughly a sixth seen once. The sequencing input was PBMCs or a T cell subset sorted from them (not recorded which). These receptors were taken from an adult woman who had mild COVID-19 (a few samples of this study predate the infection). Cell type and time point are not known.

This clonotype was counted only a few times. V gene TRBV7-9 combines with J gene TRBJ1-1; TRBD1 matches at 7 bases. This CDR3 spans 14 amino acids. Trimming took 2 bases from V and 1 from J; bases not matched to a gene: 1. Germline lookup yields CDR1 SEHNR and CDR2 FQNEAQ (reference sequence). In DNA, the CDR3 is TGTGCCAGCAGCTTATGGACAGGGAACACTGAAGCTTTCTTT. This translates into CASSLWTGNTEAFF.

This clonotype appeared many times. The chain recombines TRBV7-2 with TRBJ1-1, with D possibly being TRBD1 (6 bases). The germline CDR1 and CDR2 sequences are SGHTA and FQGNSA. This CDR3 spans 15 amino acids. V was pared by 1 base and J by 0 bases, with 9 bases between. The CDR3 loop reads CASSLGGQMNTEAFF. Here the CDR3 DNA reads TGTGCCAGCAGCTTAGGGGGACAAATGAACACTGAAGCTTTCTTT.

This clonotype appeared a few times. In DNA, the CDR3 is TGCAGCGTTGAGGATCAGGAAAACTACGAGCAGTACTTC. Protein product: CSVEDQENYEQYF. The rearrangement joins TRBV29-1 to TRBJ2-7; D unresolved. This CDR3 comprises 13 residues. Looked up from germline, CDR1 is SQVTM and CDR2 is ANQGSEA. V was trimmed by 3 bases and J by 3 bases, leaving 12 bases between them.

This clonotype turned up a few times. This CDR3 is CSARDPGDYRNTEAFF. CDR3 coding DNA: TGCAGTGCTAGAGATCCAGGGGATTATCGGAACACTGAAGCTTTCTTT. The chain carries TRBV20-1 and TRBJ1-1; the D gene is possibly TRBD1 (6 bases). This CDR3 has 16 residues. Trimming pared 0 bases from V and 1 base from J, leaving 15 bases between. Looked up from germline, CDR1 is DFQATT and CDR2 is SNEGSKA (reference sequence).

This chain joins TRBV3-1 and TRBJ2-1; TRBD2 aligns across 11 bases. Germline values: CDR1 LGHDT, CDR2 YNNKEL (reference sequence). Trimming cost V 6 bases and J 2 bases; bases outside gene matches: 12. The CDR3 runs 18 residues. CDR3 protein: CASSSSGGALVPYNEQFF. Here the CDR3 DNA reads TGTGCCAGCAGTAGTAGCGGGGGGGCCTTGGTACCCTACAATGAGCAGTTCTTC.